One and the same sample provided the 4 T cell receptor beta chains below, sequenced in a study of control samples from healthy donors and cancer patients. The assay was immunoSEQ multiplex PCR, and TCRdb's table has in-frame clones only and misses some. The sample gives 400,000 to 450,000 clones, 75% to 95% of which show up once; around 6.8% is in the top ten. Sequencing was carried out using PBMCs. The source is a man between 40 and 49 years old with head and neck cancer.

The genes are TRBV5-4 and TRBJ1-3; no clear D gene. The germline CDR1 and CDR2 sequences are SGHNT and YYREEE (reference sequence). V gave up 5 bases and J gave up 4 bases, with 16 bases separating them. The CDR3 consists of 15 residues. In DNA, the CDR3 is TGTGCCAGCAGTCATTACGGTGGGAGGGGAAACACCATATATTTT. Protein product: CASSHYGGRGNTIYF.

With respect to this clone: The same CDR3 also results from other DNA sequences found in this sample. The chain is built from TRBV21-1 and TRBJ1-1; TRBD1 is the table's D call and was not checked against the DNA. TRBV21-1 is listed as a pseudogene. This CDR3 is built from 15 residues. CDR3 region: CASSKVVRVGAEAFF. CDR3 DNA: TGTGCCAGCAGCAAAGTGGTCAGGGTTGGTGCTGAAGCTTTCTTT.

The chain combines TRBV24-1 with TRBJ1-5; the D gene is possibly TRBD1 (6 bases). V was clipped by 12 bases and J by 0 bases, with 23 bases between them. The germline CDR1 and CDR2 sequences are KGHDR and SFDVKD. The CDR3 has 17 residues. CDR3 loop: CAPNGLGQRRSNQPQHF. DNA of the CDR3: TGTGCCCCCAACGGTCTAGGACAGAGACGTAGCAATCAGCCCCAGCATTTT.

The sample holds a few counts of this clone. The chain couples TRBV12-3 or TRBV12-4 to TRBJ1-1; D unresolved. The CDR3 sequence is 11 residues long. With 3 bases removed from V and 4 bases from J, the gap between germline ends came to 3 bases. The CDR3 reads CASSFSTEAFF. The DNA for the CDR3 is TGTGCCAGCAGTTTTTCCACTGAAGCTTTCTTT.